Listed here are 26 T cell receptor beta chains from one sample, sequenced in a study of blood T cells in healthy people across ages. A second PCR, run for about 7 to 11 cycles, used a sample-barcoded 5' primer plus a J-beta primer mix. TCRdb reanalysed the 5' RACE reads using MiXCR and keeps one entry per CDR3 protein. Of about 1.8 million distinct CDR3 sequences in the sample, about 50% were seen once. Sequencing input: blood. Receptor source: a woman between 40 and 50 years old in good health.

The rearrangement uses TRBV5-1 and TRBJ1-2; 8 bases are a match to TRBD1. The CDR3 contains 17 residues. From germline, CDR1 is SGHRS and CDR2 YFSETQ. The trim removed 1 base at V and 3 bases at J, leaving 11 bases unmatched. This CDR3 is CASSLRTTGGSDYGYTF. The DNA of the CDR3 is TGCGCCAGCAGCTTGAGGACAACAGGGGGATCGGACTATGGCTACACCTTC.

This chain joins TRBV20-1 and TRBJ2-5, with D unresolved. The CDR3 extends over 13 amino acids. Germline V lookup: CDR1 DFQATT, CDR2 SNEGSKA (reference sequence). V was clipped by 1 base and J by 4 bases, with 10 bases between them. In nucleotides, the CDR3 is TGCAGTGCTAGAGCCCGTTTCGCAGAGACCCAGTACTTC. It codes for CSARARFAETQYF.

This chain connects TRBV12-3 or TRBV12-4 to TRBJ1-4; D is ambiguous. V shed 7 bases and J shed 7 bases, with 7 bases lying between them. The CDR3 contains 11 residues. The CDR3 spells CASTFAEKLFF. As DNA, the CDR3 is TGTGCCAGCACCTTTGCTGAAAAACTGTTTTTT.

This clonotype has only a few counts. The chain couples TRBV20-1 to TRBJ2-3; a weak D match, TRBD1 (7 bases). Trimming pared 5 bases from V and 0 bases from J, leaving 30 bases between. The CDR3 is 20 residues long. Germline V gives CDR1 DFQATT, CDR2 SNEGSKA (reference sequence). CDR3 nucleotides: TGCAGTGCTGATCACGCCTTGAACGCGGGGACAGCCGGTAGCACAGATACGCAGTATTTT. Its translation: CSADHALNAGTAGSTDTQYF.

This sequence joins TRBV4-3 and TRBJ2-7; no definite D call. This CDR3 region has 15 residues. V lost 0 bases, J lost 2 bases, and 11 bases lay in between. Germline lookup yields CDR1 LGHNA and CDR2 YSLEER. The CDR3: CASSQDLYGPYEQYF. The CDR3 bases are TGCGCCAGCAGCCAAGATCTCTACGGACCCTACGAGCAGTACTTC.

The J gene is TRBJ1-1, the V gene TRBV7-8; D is ambiguous. This CDR3 spans 12 amino acids. The V end lost 5 bases, the J end lost 11 bases, and 15 bases lay between the germline ends. Germline values: CDR1 SGHVS, CDR2 FQNEAQ. CDR3 coding DNA: TGTGCCAGCAGCCACCGGGAAACCGTCGCTTTCTTT. Encoded protein: CASSHRETVAFF. Drawing the rest from reference TRBV7-8 and TRBJ1-1, the complete variable domain is GAGVSQSPRYKVAKRGQDVALRCDPISGHVSLFWYQQALGQGPEFLTYFQNEAQLDKSGLPSDRFFAERPEGSVSTLKIQRTQQEDSAVYLCASSHRETVAFFGQGTRLTVV.

The V and J genes are TRBV7-9 and TRBJ2-4; unclear D gene. Germline loops: CDR1 SEHNR, CDR2 FQNEAQ (reference sequence). Trimming left V 4 bases short and J 8 bases short, with 9 bases between. The CDR3 has 12 amino acids. The CDR3 spells CASSSDEDIQYF. CDR3 DNA: TGTGCCAGCAGCTCAGACGAGGACATTCAGTACTTC.

V is TRBV5-5 and J is TRBJ2-5; D ambiguous. The length of the CDR3 is 14 residues. The germline CDR1 and CDR2 sequences are SGHKS and YYEKEE (reference sequence). Trimming removed 3 bases from V and 5 bases from J, with 14 bases in between. The CDR3 DNA sequence: TGTGCCAGCAGCTCTCCGGTTAAGTTTGAGACCCAGTACTTC. Its protein is CASSSPVKFETQYF.

This clonotype was counted a single time. CDR3 coding DNA: TGCGCCAGCAGCTTGGACTCCGTGAGCTCCTATAATTCACCCCTCCACTTT. This translates into CASSLDSVSSYNSPLHF. The chain combines TRBV5-1 with TRBJ1-6, with D uncertain. The germline V and J ends were trimmed by 0 bases and 0 bases, with 10 bases remaining between them. There are 17 residues in the CDR3. Germline CDR1 is SGHRS and CDR2 is YFSETQ.

This sequence joins TRBV5-1 and TRBJ2-3, with D unclear. The CDR3 runs 13 residues. Germline V lookup: CDR1 SGHRS, CDR2 YFSETQ. The germline V and J ends were trimmed by 7 bases and 0 bases, with 9 bases remaining between them. The CDR3 region has the DNA TGCGCCAGCTTGGGCCCCAGCACAGATACGCAGTATTTT. As protein: CASLGPSTDTQYF.

The CDR3 sequence is CASKIEGGKGETQYF. CDR3 bases: TGTGCCAGCAAGATTGAGGGGGGAAAGGGAGAGACCCAGTACTTC. V gene TRBV3-1 combines with J gene TRBJ2-7; D possibly uses TRBD1 or TRBD2 (6 bases each). The end of the DNA fits TRBJ2-5 better, so the J call may be wrong. Germline values: CDR1 LGHDT, CDR2 YNNKEL (reference sequence). The CDR3 consists of 15 residues.

The chain couples TRBV6-2 or TRBV6-3 to TRBJ2-1; D is uncertain. The CDR3 is made up of 13 amino acids. Trimming cost V 5 bases and J 7 bases, with 12 bases left between them. The germline CDR1 and CDR2 sequences are MNHEY and SVGEGT. This chain's CDR3 is CASSPWGRNEQFF. The CDR3 DNA reads as TGTGCCAGCAGTCCGTGGGGAAGGAATGAGCAGTTCTTC.

This clonotype was seen only once. The CDR3 spells CASSQGGDRDRVNEQFF. CDR3 DNA sequence: TGTGCCAGCAGCCAAGGAGGGGACCGGGACAGGGTTAATGAGCAGTTCTTC. The V gene is TRBV14, the J gene TRBJ2-1; TRBD1 matches 9 bases. The germline gives CDR1 SGHDN, CDR2 FVKESK. V dropped 1 base and J dropped 7; count of bases not matched to a gene: 11. The CDR3 covers 17 residues.

V gene TRBV7-8 combines with J gene TRBJ2-7, with TRBD1 matching over 7 bases. Germline trimming cut 3 bases from V and 7 bases from J; bases unmatched to any gene: 12. Germline V lookup: CDR1 SGHVS, CDR2 FQNEAQ. The CDR3 consists of 15 residues. The CDR3 coding sequence is TGTGCCAGCAGCTTCCGACAGGGTCCCTCCGGGGAGCAGTACTTC. Translation gives CASSFRQGPSGEQYF.

V and J are TRBV2 and TRBJ2-5; D ambiguous. The CDR3 spans 14 residues. Germline assignment: CDR1 SNHLY and CDR2 FYNNEI. V gave up 7 bases and J gave up 2 bases, with 14 bases separating them. In DNA, the CDR3 is TGTGCCAGCAACAAACTGTCGACTCAAGAGACCCAGTACTTC. Its protein product is CASNKLSTQETQYF.

This clonotype was detected a few times. The chain links TRBV20-1 to TRBJ1-5; D might be TRBD1 (6 bases). The CDR3 contains 17 residues. Germline V gene data show CDR1 as DFQATT and CDR2 as SNEGSKA (reference sequence). The ends were cut back, 1 base at V and 6 bases at J, with 22 bases in the middle. Written as DNA, the CDR3 is TGCAGTGCTAGAGTTGAGACGGGGGACACACGGGCTCAGCCCCAGCATTTT. Its translation: CSARVETGDTRAQPQHF.

This clonotype was counted only a few times. The chain joins TRBV12-3 or TRBV12-4 to TRBJ1-5; D ambiguous. This CDR3 is 14 amino acids long. V lost 3 bases and J lost 2, with 8 bases in between. The CDR3 DNA reads as TGTGCCAGCAGTTTTCATCCCGGCAATCAGCCCCAGCATTTT. It codes for CASSFHPGNQPQHF.

This clonotype was counted between two and nine times. This chain joins TRBV20-1 and TRBJ2-7, with 7 bases identical to TRBD2. The CDR3 totals 14 residues. J lost 4 bases, V lost 6 bases, and 12 bases had no gene match. Germline loops: CDR1 DFQATT, CDR2 SNEGSKA (reference sequence). CDR3 nucleotides: TGCAGTGCCACCAAGCGGGGAAATCGGTACGAGCAGTACTTC. It yields the protein CSATKRGNRYEQYF.

The chain is built from TRBV27 and TRBJ2-5, with 11 bases aligning to TRBD2. CDR3 size: 13 residues. J gave up 13 bases and V 3 bases, and 7 bases lay outside the gene matches. The germline CDR1 and CDR2 sequences are MNHEY and SMNVEV (reference sequence). CDR3 nucleotide sequence: TGTGCCAGCAGTTTTGGTAGCGGGGGGGCCTGGTACTTC. Its translation: CASSFGSGGAWYF.

This clonotype has just a few counts. The gene calls are TRBV7-2 and TRBJ2-5; D not resolved. Trimming cost V 6 bases and J 1 base, with 12 bases left between them. This CDR3 spans 14 amino acids. Germline assignment: CDR1 SGHTA and CDR2 FQGNSA. Here the CDR3 DNA reads TGTGCCAGCAGTCCCTACACAGTCCAAGAGACCCAGTACTTC. Its translation: CASSPYTVQETQYF.

This clonotype was recorded a few times. The chain combines TRBV4-3 with TRBJ1-2; maybe TRBD1 (6 bases). Trimming shortened V by 0 bases and J by 6 bases, and 17 bases separated the two germline ends. CDR1 and CDR2 from the germline V gene are LGHNA and YSLEER. This CDR3 comprises 16 residues. The CDR3 here is CASSQDLGRGRDGYTF. The DNA for the CDR3 is TGCGCCAGCAGCCAAGATCTGGGGAGGGGGAGAGATGGCTACACCTTC.

The chain recombines TRBV29-1 with TRBJ1-4, with D perhaps TRBD1 (6 bases). V shed 3 bases and J shed 4 bases, with 12 bases lying between them. This CDR3 spans 14 amino acids. Germline values: CDR1 SQVTM, CDR2 ANQGSEA. The CDR3 region is CSVDPTGFNEKLFF. CDR3 coding DNA: TGCAGCGTTGACCCGACAGGATTTAATGAAAAACTGTTTTTT.

This clonotype was counted only a few times. The V and J genes are TRBV6-2 or TRBV6-3 and TRBJ2-7, with D perhaps matching TRBD1 (6 bases). Looked up from germline, CDR1 is MNHEY and CDR2 is SVGEGT. CDR3 size: 16 residues. V was cut by 0 bases and J by 3 bases, with 15 bases left in between. CDR3 sequence (DNA): TGTGCCAGCAGTTACTCGACCGACAGGACCAGCTACGAGCAGTACTTC. This encodes CASSYSTDRTSYEQYF.

This clonotype came up a few times. The DNA for the CDR3 is TGTGCCAGCAGCAAACTAGGTGGTCAGGGAGATACGCAGTATTTT. Translation: CASSKLGGQGDTQYF. This chain uses TRBV5-6 with TRBJ2-3; D could derive from TRBD1 or TRBD2 (5 bases each). The CDR3 is 15 residues long. Trimming shortened V by 4 bases and J by 5 bases, and 17 bases separated the two germline ends. Germline CDR1 is SGHDT and CDR2 is YYEEEE.

The J gene is TRBJ2-5, the V gene TRBV5-1, with D hard to call. The length of the CDR3 is 15 residues. Germline CDR1 is SGHRS and CDR2 is YFSETQ. Between the trimmed V and J ends, which lost 0 bases and 5 bases, there was a span of 14 bases. CDR3 coding DNA: TGCGCCAGCAGCTTGGGTCCGGATGGTTATGAGACCCAGTACTTC. It encodes CASSLGPDGYETQYF.

The chain links TRBV29-1 to TRBJ2-3; 8 bases are shared with TRBD1. The CDR3 sequence is 10 residues long. CDR1 is SQVTM and CDR2 is ANQGSEA in the germline V gene. DNA for the CDR3: TGCAGTGGGACAGGACTGACGCAGTATTTT. This translates into CSGTGLTQYF.